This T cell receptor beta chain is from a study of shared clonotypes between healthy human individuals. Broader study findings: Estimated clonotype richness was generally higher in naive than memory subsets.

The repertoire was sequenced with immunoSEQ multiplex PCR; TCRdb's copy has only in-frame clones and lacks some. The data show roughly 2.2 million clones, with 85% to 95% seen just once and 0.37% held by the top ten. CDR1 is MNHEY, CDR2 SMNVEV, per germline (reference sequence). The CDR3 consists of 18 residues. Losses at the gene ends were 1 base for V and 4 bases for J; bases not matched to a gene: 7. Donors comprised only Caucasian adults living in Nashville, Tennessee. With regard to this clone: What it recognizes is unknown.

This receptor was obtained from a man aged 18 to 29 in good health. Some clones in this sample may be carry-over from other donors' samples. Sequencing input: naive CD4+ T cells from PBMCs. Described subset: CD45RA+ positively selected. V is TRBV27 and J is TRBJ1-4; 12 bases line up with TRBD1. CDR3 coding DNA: TGTGCCAGCAGTTTATTTTCCGGGACAGGGGGCCTTAATGAAAAACTGTTTTTT. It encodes CASSLFSGTGGLNEKLFF. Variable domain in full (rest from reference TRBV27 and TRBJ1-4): EAQVTQNPRYLITVTGKKLTVTCSQNMNHEYMSWYRQDPGLGLRQIYYSMNVEVTDKGDVPEGYKVSRKEKRNFPLILESPSPNQTSLYFCASSLFSGTGGLNEKLFFGSGTQLSVL.